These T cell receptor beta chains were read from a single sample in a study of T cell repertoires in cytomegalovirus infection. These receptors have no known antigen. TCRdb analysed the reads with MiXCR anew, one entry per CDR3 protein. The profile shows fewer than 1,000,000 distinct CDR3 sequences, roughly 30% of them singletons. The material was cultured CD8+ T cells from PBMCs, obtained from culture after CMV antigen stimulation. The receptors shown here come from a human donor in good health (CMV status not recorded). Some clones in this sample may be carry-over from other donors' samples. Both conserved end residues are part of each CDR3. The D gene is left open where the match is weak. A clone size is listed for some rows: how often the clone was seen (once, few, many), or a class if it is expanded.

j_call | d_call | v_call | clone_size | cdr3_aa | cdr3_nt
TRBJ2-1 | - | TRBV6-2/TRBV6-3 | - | CASSYSKAGRYNEQFF | TGTGCCAGCAGTTACTCGAAGGCGGGGCGATACAATGAGCAGTTCTTC
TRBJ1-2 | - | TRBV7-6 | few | CASSLTTRNYGYTF | TGTGCCAGCAGCCTCACGACAAGGAACTATGGCTACACCTTC
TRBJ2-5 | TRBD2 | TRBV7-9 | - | CASGSPSGLADQETQYF | TGTGCCAGCGGCTCGCCCTCGGGACTAGCGGACCAAGAGACCCAGTACTTC
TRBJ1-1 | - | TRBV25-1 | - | CASSDWDTNTEAFF | TGTGCCAGCAGTGACTGGGACACGAACACTGAAGCTTTCTTT
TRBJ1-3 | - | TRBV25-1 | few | CASSESRAGNTIYF | TGTGCCAGCAGTGAATCCAGGGCTGGAAACACCATATATTTT
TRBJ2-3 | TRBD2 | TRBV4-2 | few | CASSQVLAGGRRSTDTQYF | TGTGCCAGCAGCCAAGTACTGGCGGGGGGACGAAGGAGCACAGATACGCAGTATTTT
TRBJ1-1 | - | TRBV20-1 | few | CSARVTGSNTEAFF | TGCAGTGCTAGAGTCACCGGATCGAACACTGAAGCTTTCTTT
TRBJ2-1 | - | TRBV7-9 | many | CASSLGRGRNEQFF | TGTGCCAGCAGCTTAGGTAGAGGCCGCAATGAGCAGTTCTTC
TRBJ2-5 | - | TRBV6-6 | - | CASLPYEADLDQETQYF | TGTGCCAGTTTACCCTACGAGGCGGACCTCGACCAAGAGACCCAGTACTTC
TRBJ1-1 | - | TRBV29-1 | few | CSVPPSTSDMLGLNTEAFF | TGCAGCGTCCCGCCATCCACCTCTGACATGCTGGGCCTAAACACTGAAGCTTTCTTT
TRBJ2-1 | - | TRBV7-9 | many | CASSTEPGEPYNEQFF | TGTGCCAGCAGCACCGAACCAGGGGAACCCTACAATGAGCAGTTCTTC
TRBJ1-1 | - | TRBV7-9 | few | CASTVSTEAFF | TGTGCCAGCACCGTCTCCACTGAAGCTTTCTTT
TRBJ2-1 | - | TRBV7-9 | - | CASSLGAGIDEQFF | TGTGCCAGCAGCTTAGGGGCAGGGATCGATGAGCAGTTCTTC
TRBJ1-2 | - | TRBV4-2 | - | CASSPVEQLNYGYTF | TGTGCCAGCAGCCCGGTAGAACAGCTAAACTATGGCTACACCTTC
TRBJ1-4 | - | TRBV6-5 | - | CASSPDLNEKLFF | TGTGCCAGCAGTCCCGACCTTAATGAAAAACTGTTTTTT
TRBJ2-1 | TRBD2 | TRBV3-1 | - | CASSQDELAGGQGEQFF | TGTGCCAGCAGCCAAGATGAACTAGCGGGGGGGCAGGGGGAGCAGTTCTTC
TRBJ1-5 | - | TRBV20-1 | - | CSASTEDSNQPQHF | TGCAGTGCTTCGACAGAAGATAGCAATCAGCCCCAGCATTTT
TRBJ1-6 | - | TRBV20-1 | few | CSARDGGGDVWAYNSPLHF | TGCAGTGCTAGAGATGGGGGAGGGGATGTTTGGGCCTATAATTCACCCCTCCACTTT
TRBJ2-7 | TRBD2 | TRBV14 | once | CVSSHRLAGVEQYF | TGTGTCAGCAGTCATCGGCTAGCGGGGGTCGAGCAGTACTTC
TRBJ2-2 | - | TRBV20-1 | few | CSAWGLDTGELFF | TGCAGTGCTTGGGGGTTGGACACCGGGGAGCTGTTTTTT
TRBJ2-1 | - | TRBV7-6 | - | CASSPKVGGYNEQFF | TGTGCCAGCAGCCCTAAGGTGGGGGGCTACAATGAGCAGTTCTTC
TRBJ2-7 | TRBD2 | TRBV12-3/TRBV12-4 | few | CASSSPLSGAYYEQYF | TGTGCCAGCAGTTCGCCTCTTAGCGGGGCGTACTACGAGCAGTACTTC
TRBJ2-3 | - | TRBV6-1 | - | CASRQGSGLIPDTQYF | TGTGCCAGCAGACAGGGAAGCGGGTTGATCCCAGATACGCAGTATTTT
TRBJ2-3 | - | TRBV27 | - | CASSLWGTAGPDTQYF | TGTGCCAGCAGTTTATGGGGGACCGCCGGACCAGATACGCAGTATTTT
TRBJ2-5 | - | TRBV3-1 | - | CASSHSLGTQETQYF | TGTGCCAGCAGCCACTCCCTCGGGACCCAAGAGACCCAGTACTTC
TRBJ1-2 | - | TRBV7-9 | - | CAGSLYPPADPRFYGYTF | TGTGCCGGCAGCTTGTACCCCCCGGCAGACCCTAGATTCTATGGCTACACCTTC
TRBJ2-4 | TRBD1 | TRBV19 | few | CACTGGLKNIQYF | TGTGCCTGTACAGGGGGCCTTAAAAACATTCAGTACTTC
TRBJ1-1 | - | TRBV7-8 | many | CASSSNHLIEAFF | TGTGCCAGCAGCTCAAACCATCTGATTGAAGCTTTCTTT
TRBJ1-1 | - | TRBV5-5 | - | CASSLELGRNTEAFF | TGTGCCAGCAGCTTGGAGCTCGGACGGAACACTGAAGCTTTCTTT
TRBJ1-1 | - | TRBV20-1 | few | CSARVEGSWRNTEAFF | TGCAGTGCTCGGGTCGAGGGGAGTTGGAGGAACACTGAAGCTTTCTTT
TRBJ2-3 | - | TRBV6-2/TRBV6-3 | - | CASNLYSTDTQYF | TGTGCCAGCAACTTGTACTCCACAGATACGCAGTATTTT
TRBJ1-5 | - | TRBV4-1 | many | CASSQYSNQPQHF | TGTGCCAGCAGCCAGTATAGCAATCAGCCCCAGCATTTT
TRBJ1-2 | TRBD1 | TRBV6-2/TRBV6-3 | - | CATLGQVRSEYGYSF | TGTGCCACCCTCGGACAGGTGAGATCTGAGTATGGCTACTCCTTC
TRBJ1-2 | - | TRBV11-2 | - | CASSLESWDVDGYTF | TGTGCCAGCAGCTTAGAATCGTGGGACGTCGATGGCTACACCTTC
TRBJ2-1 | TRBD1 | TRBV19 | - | CASSMGRGRIYNEQFF | TGTGCCAGTAGTATGGGCAGGGGGCGCATCTACAATGAGCAGTTCTTC
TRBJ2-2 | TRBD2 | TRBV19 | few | CASTEERGYTGELFF | TGTGCCAGTACCGAAGAGCGGGGCTACACCGGGGAGCTGTTTTTT
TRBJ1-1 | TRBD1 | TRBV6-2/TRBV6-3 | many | CASRTGVEAFF | TGTGCCAGCAGGACAGGGGTTGAAGCTTTCTTT
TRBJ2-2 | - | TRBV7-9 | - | CASSFASLPLVTGELFF | TGTGCCAGCAGCTTCGCATCACTGCCCCTGGTCACCGGGGAGCTGTTTTTT
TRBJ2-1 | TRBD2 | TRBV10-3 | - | CAISDTSGVHYNEQFF | TGTGCCATCAGTGATACTAGCGGGGTGCACTACAATGAGCAGTTCTTC
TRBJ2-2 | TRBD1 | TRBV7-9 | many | CASSPRQGLIGELFF | TGTGCCAGCAGCCCCCGACAGGGGTTGATCGGGGAGCTGTTTTTT
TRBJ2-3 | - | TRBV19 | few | CASSTELASRDTQYF | TGTGCCAGTAGTACCGAACTAGCATCCAGGGATACGCAGTATTTT